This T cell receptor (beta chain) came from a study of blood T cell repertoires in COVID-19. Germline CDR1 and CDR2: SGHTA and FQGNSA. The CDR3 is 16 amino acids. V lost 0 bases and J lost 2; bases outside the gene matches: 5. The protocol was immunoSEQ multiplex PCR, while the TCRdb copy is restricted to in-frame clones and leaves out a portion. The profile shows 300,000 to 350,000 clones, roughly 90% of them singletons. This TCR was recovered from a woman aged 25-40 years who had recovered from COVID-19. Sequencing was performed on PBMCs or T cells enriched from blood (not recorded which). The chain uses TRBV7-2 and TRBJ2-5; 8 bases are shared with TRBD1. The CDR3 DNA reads TGTGCCAGCAGCTTAGCAGGAGGACAGGGACAAGAGACCCAGTACTTC. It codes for CASSLAGGQGQETQYF.